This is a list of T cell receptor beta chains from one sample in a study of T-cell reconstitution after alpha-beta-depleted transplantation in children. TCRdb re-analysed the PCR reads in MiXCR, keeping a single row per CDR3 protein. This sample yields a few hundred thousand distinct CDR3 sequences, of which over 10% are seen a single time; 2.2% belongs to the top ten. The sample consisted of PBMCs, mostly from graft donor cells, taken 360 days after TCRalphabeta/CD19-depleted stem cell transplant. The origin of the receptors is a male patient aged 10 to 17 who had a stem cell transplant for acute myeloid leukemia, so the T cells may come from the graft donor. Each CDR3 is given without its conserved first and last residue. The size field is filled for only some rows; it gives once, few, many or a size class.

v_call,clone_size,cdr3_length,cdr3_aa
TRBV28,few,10,ASSLLGEEQY
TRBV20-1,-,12,SAELAGVSYEQY
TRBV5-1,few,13,ASSLNGGRDGGYT
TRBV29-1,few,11,SVGAGRTTEAF
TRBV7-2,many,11,ASSLIQGHEQY
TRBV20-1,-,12,SAPGLASLYEQY
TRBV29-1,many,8,SGGQETQY
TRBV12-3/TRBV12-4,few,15,ASSLDGTSGSGHEQY
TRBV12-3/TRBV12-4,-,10,ASSPIFWGYT
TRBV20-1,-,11,SARGGVNQPQH
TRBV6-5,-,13,ASSWTRGMRYEQF
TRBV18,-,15,ASSPGQGNPMNTEAF
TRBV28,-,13,ASSPFAGGTDTQY
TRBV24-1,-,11,ATRQGARETQY
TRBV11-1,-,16,ASSITSGRGPHGDEQY
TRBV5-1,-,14,ASSWVGGTTNEKLF
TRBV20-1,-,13,SARSRASDLYEQY
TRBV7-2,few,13,ASSLEGLGRDTQY
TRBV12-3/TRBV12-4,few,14,ASSDRGYPSYNEQF
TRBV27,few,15,ASSWTGGGTGANVLT
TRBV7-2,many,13,ASSSLAGFNDEQY
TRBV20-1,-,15,SAYAPGRGALTYEQY
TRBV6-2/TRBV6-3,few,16,ASIPLPGSRASNTEAF
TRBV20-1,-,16,SALWRVLAGLSYNEQF
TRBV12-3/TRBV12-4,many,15,ASSFSASGRDTGELF
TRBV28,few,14,ASSFGGASFTDTQY
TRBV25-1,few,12,ASSEYRGVYEQY
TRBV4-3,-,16,ASSLDRGGTFSYNEQF
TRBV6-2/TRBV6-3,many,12,ASRRSDRNTEAF
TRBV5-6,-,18,ASSPKSHYSGPSSYNEQF
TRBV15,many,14,ATSREGGRAGNEQF
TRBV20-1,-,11,SAWGKPTDTQY
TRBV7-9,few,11,ASNGREGPEQF
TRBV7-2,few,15,ASSIRLAGNRRYEQY
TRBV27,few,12,ASSLRDLRSEQY
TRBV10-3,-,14,AISDISGRAGGEQF
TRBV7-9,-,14,ASSSRLAGIYNEQF
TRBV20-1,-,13,SARPGTGATYEQY
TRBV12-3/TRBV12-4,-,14,ASSLGTSVSYNEQF
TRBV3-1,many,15,ASSLLAGSSGANVLT
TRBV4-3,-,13,ASSQDGGMTYEQY
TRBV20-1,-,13,SARDEHRIKNIQY
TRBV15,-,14,ATSRDLLWARNEQY
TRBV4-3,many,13,ASSQEAGSGQPQH
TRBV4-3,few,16,ASSQEGGVWGSVYGYT
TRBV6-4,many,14,ASSSRLATNTGELF
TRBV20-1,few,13,SAREGALDTGELF
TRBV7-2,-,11,ASRHLSTDTQY
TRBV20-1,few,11,SASWDVSYEQY
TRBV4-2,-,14,ASSQDPLGGPYEQY
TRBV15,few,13,ATSRGRGYNQPQH
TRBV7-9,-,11,ASSRPTEVGQY
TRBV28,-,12,ASSDLRTAQRKY
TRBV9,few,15,ASSPQAGRVRDNEQF